These 32 T cell receptor beta chains came from one sample sequenced in a study of CD8+CD57+ T cells in acquired aplastic anemia. TCR beta VDJ combinations and CDR3 sequences were profiled from genomic DNA. TCRdb processed the reads anew with MiXCR; each CDR3 protein has one entry. Among over 200,000 distinct CDR3 sequences, 61% were seen once, and the ten largest hold 25% to 30%. The sequenced sample consisted of sorted CD4+, CD8+, or CD8+CD57+ T cells (not recorded which) from PBMCs. The source is a human donor in good health.

The J gene is TRBJ2-6, the V gene TRBV12-3 or TRBV12-4; D not resolved. This CDR3 region has 16 residues. Trimming stripped 1 base from V and 6 bases from J, with 13 bases between. The CDR3 region has the DNA TGTGCCAGCAGTTTAGAGTTCCAGGCTAAGGCCAACGTCCTGACTTTC. Translated, it gives CASSLEFQAKANVLTF.

The CDR3 DNA reads as TGTGCCAGCAGTTACGGGGGACAGGGGAGGTTCGGCTACACCTTC. Its translation is CASSYGGQGRFGYTF. The V and J genes are TRBV2 and TRBJ1-2, with 10 bases matching TRBD1. Germline V gene data show CDR1 as SNHLY and CDR2 as FYNNEI. The V gene end was trimmed by 5 bases and the J gene end by 8 bases; junction bases not matched to a gene: 11. The CDR3 contains 15 residues.

This clonotype showed up many times. The chain links TRBV9 to TRBJ1-4; TRBD1 aligns across 8 bases. The germline gives CDR1 SGDLS, CDR2 YYNGEE. V lost 3 bases, J lost 4 bases, and 8 bases stayed unmatched. The CDR3 is 16 residues long. CDR3 sequence (DNA): TGTGCCAGCAGCGCGCCCGGACAGGGAAATAATGAAAAACTGTTTTTT. It yields the protein CASSAPGQGNNEKLFF.

The DNA for the CDR3 is TGTGCCAGCAGCCAACTAGCGGGGGTCCCGGATACGCAGTATTTT. Its translation is CASSQLAGVPDTQYF. The chain is built from TRBV6-4 and TRBJ2-3, with 11 bases aligning to TRBD2. Per the germline V gene, CDR1 is MRHNA and CDR2 is SNTAGT. This CDR3 comprises 15 residues. V lost 6 bases, J lost 6 bases, and 8 bases stayed unmatched.

The genes are TRBV25-1 and TRBJ2-5, with 8 bases lining up with TRBD1. The CDR3 extends over 16 amino acids. Germline values: CDR1 MGHDK, CDR2 SYGVNS. The J segment lost 6 bases and the V segment lost 3 bases, leaving 12 bases of the junction unmatched. CDR3 nucleotide sequence: TGTGCCAGCAGTGACCGCACAGGGGGTAGGAGTAAGACCCAGTACTTC. Translating it yields CASSDRTGGRSKTQYF.

J is TRBJ2-1 and V is TRBV7-9; 7 positions agree with TRBD2. Unmatched junction bases numbered 11, after V lost 5 bases and J lost 10 bases. Looked up from germline, CDR1 is SEHNR and CDR2 is FQNEAQ (reference sequence). This CDR3 is 14 amino acids long. The CDR3 spells CASSPVGGSSEQFF. The CDR3 nucleotides read TGTGCCAGCAGCCCCGTTGGCGGGAGTAGCGAGCAGTTCTTC.

J is TRBJ1-4 and V is TRBV7-2; no definite D call. Trimming removed 5 bases at V and 5 bases at J, with 12 bases between. This CDR3 spans 14 amino acids. CDR1 and CDR2 from the germline V gene are SGHTA and FQGNSA. This CDR3 reads CASSQDRMNEKLFF. The CDR3 DNA reads TGTGCCAGCAGCCAAGATCGTATGAATGAAAAACTGTTTTTT.

As regards this clonotype: A much larger clone sits a single nucleotide away, making a read error possible. The chain uses TRBV9 and TRBJ2-7; the D call may be TRBD1 or TRBD2 (5 bases each). V lost 4 bases to trimming and J lost 6 bases, with 14 bases between them. The CDR3 spans 13 residues. Germline lookup yields CDR1 SGDLS and CDR2 YYNGEE. Written as DNA, the CDR3 is TGTGCCAGCAGCTACGTGGGACGGGGCGAGCAGTACTTC. Amino acid sequence: CASSYVGRGEQYF. The whole variable domain, remainder taken from reference TRBV9 and TRBJ2-7, is DSGVTQTPKHLITATGQRVTLRCSPRSGDLSVYWYQQSLDQGLQFLIQYYNGEERAKGNILERFSAQQFPDLHSELNLSSLELGDSALYFCASSYVGRGEQYFGPGTRLTVT.

The chain employs TRBV7-6 and TRBJ1-5; TRBD1 agrees at 7 bases. J was trimmed by 11 bases and V by 1 base; bases with no gene match: 11. This CDR3 has 15 amino acids. CDR1 and CDR2 from the germline V gene are SGHVS and FNYEAQ. CDR3 loop: CASSLVLRGGETQHF. CDR3 sequence (DNA): TGTGCCAGCAGCTTAGTTCTCAGGGGGGGAGAGACCCAGCATTTT.

The chain employs TRBV12-3 or TRBV12-4 and TRBJ2-7; no reliable D call. This CDR3 has 12 residues. Trimming stripped 2 bases from V and 9 bases from J, with 11 bases between. The CDR3 is CASSLFPIGQYF. The CDR3 coding sequence is TGTGCCAGCAGTTTATTTCCCATCGGGCAGTACTTC.

The rearrangement uses TRBV19 and TRBJ2-1, with a tentative D call TRBD1 (6 bases). Germline V CDR1 and CDR2: LNHDA, SQIVND (reference sequence). The length of the CDR3 is 14 residues. The V gene lost 7 bases and the J gene lost 9 bases, with 19 bases spanning the gap. DNA of the CDR3: TGTGCCAGTAAGGGAAAGGGGGACGGCGGTGAGCAGTTCTTC. Residues: CASKGKGDGGEQFF. Filled out from reference TRBV19 and TRBJ2-1, the complete variable domain reads DGGITQSPKYLFRKEGQNVTLSCEQNLNHDAMYWYRQDPGQGLRLIYYSQIVNDFQKGDIAEGYSVSREKKESFPLTVTSAQKNPTAFYLCASKGKGDGGEQFFGPGTRLTVL.

This clonotype has ten or more counts. This chain joins TRBV7-8 and TRBJ1-2; D unresolved. This CDR3 region has 12 residues. The germline V gene has CDR1 SGHVS and CDR2 FQNEAQ. Trimming removed 1 base from V and 3 bases from J, with 3 bases in between. Here the CDR3 reads CASSLGDYGYTF. The CDR3 nucleotides read TGTGCCAGCAGCTTAGGGGACTATGGCTACACCTTC.

This clonotype was seen ten or more times. The chain joins TRBV5-1 to TRBJ2-7, with 8 bases lining up with TRBD2. CDR1 SGHRS and CDR2 YFSETQ come from the germline V gene. This CDR3 has 17 residues. J was trimmed by 1 base and V by 3 bases; bases with no gene match: 12. The CDR3 is CASSSYRGGAMSYEQYF. In DNA form, the CDR3 reads TGCGCCAGCAGCTCCTACCGGGGGGGGGCTATGTCCTACGAGCAGTACTTC.

The chain employs TRBV5-1 and TRBJ2-7, with 11 bases that match TRBD2. Germline CDR1 and CDR2: SGHRS and YFSETQ. This CDR3 contains 14 residues. With 4 bases clipped from V and 6 bases from J, the junction kept 6 bases outside the gene matches. In DNA form, the CDR3 reads TGCGCCAGCAGCCTCCTGACTAGCGGGGCCGAGCAGTACTTC. Translating gives CASSLLTSGAEQYF.

The chain couples TRBV7-6 to TRBJ2-7, with a weak D call TRBD2 (6 bases). The V gene's germline CDR1 is SGHVS and CDR2 FNYEAQ. The CDR3 totals 14 residues. V lost 5 bases and J 2 bases, leaving 13 bases between the germline ends. CDR3 nucleotides: TGTGCCAGCAGCCTCGCGGGGATACCCTACGAGCAGTACTTC. As protein: CASSLAGIPYEQYF.

This chain connects TRBV10-3 to TRBJ2-7; D is unresolved. The CDR3 is 13 amino acids. Germline V gene lookup returns CDR1 ENHRY and CDR2 SYGVKD. Trimming removed 4 bases at V and 0 bases at J, with 7 bases between. The CDR3 loop reads CAISGHLSYEQYF. The CDR3 DNA reads as TGTGCCATCAGTGGACACCTCTCCTACGAGCAGTACTTC.

This clonotype was seen repeatedly, ten times or more. The chain's CDR3 is CASSFGGPRYEQYF. DNA for the CDR3: TGTGCCAGCAGTTTCGGGGGGCCCCGCTACGAGCAGTACTTC. The chain uses TRBV27 and TRBJ2-7; weak D call: TRBD2 (7 bases). The CDR3 sequence is 14 residues long. Germline V CDR1 and CDR2: MNHEY, SMNVEV (reference sequence). Trimming left V 3 bases short and J 3 bases short, with 12 bases between.

A few counts support this clonotype. The chain combines TRBV10-3 with TRBJ2-3; 8 nucleotides align to TRBD1. J gave up 2 bases and V 8 bases, and 9 bases lay outside the gene matches. The CDR3 is made up of 15 amino acids. Germline-derived CDR1 and CDR2 are ENHRY and SYGVKD. The CDR3 region has the DNA TGTGCCATCGCCGCCGGACAGGGCTCCACAGATACGCAGTATTTT. Its protein is CAIAAGQGSTDTQYF.

This chain links TRBV5-4 with TRBJ2-5, with D possibly being TRBD1 (5 bases). CDR3 length: 14 residues. The germline gives CDR1 SGHNT, CDR2 YYREEE (reference sequence). Trimming stripped 3 bases from V and 4 bases from J, with 13 bases between. The CDR3 nucleotides are TGTGCCAGCAGCTACACCCAGGGTAGAGAGACCCAGTACTTC. It encodes CASSYTQGRETQYF.

J is TRBJ2-7 and V is TRBV7-3; 8 nucleotides agree with TRBD2. This CDR3 spans 16 amino acids. The J segment lost 4 bases and the V segment lost 2 bases, leaving 10 bases of the junction unmatched. Per the germline V gene, CDR1 is SGHTA and CDR2 is FQGTGA. Written as DNA, the CDR3 is TGTGCCAGCAGCTTAGTATGGGCGGGGGGCCAGTACGAGCAGTACTTC. It yields the protein CASSLVWAGGQYEQYF.

Regarding this clonotype: The junction differs from germline at one of its ends, possibly a read error. This chain uses TRBV4-1 with TRBJ1-2; 9 positions agree with TRBD1. CDR1 is MGHRA and CDR2 is YSYEKL in the germline V gene. This CDR3 comprises 15 residues. The CDR3 region is CASSQAGTGPYGYTF. Written as DNA, the CDR3 is TGCGCCAGTAGCCAGGCCGGGACAGGGCCCTATGGCTACACCTTC.

V usage is TRBV20-1 and J usage is TRBJ2-5; 10 bases map to TRBD2. The assigned J gene may be wrong: the sequence end matches TRBJ2-1 better. Germline-derived CDR1 and CDR2 are DFQATT and SNEGSKA (reference sequence). The CDR3 has 17 residues. DNA for the CDR3: TGCAGTGCTAGATTACCTGTAACTAGCGGGGCGTACAATGAGCAGTTCTTC. Amino acids: CSARLPVTSGAYNEQFF.

The chain joins TRBV25-1 to TRBJ2-7; no reliable D call. This CDR3 is built from 14 residues. Trimming removed 4 bases from V and 0 bases from J, with 10 bases in between. The V gene's germline CDR1 is MGHDK and CDR2 SYGVNS. The CDR3 DNA follows: TGTGCCAGCAGTGCGTACGGTGTCTCCTACGAGCAGTACTTC. Its translation is CASSAYGVSYEQYF.

The table lists this clonotype with many counts. CDR3 sequence (DNA): TGCAGTGCTAGCTACTTTGAGCTAGCGGGAGATCGGTTGGCTTGGTACGAGCAGTACTTC. Its protein is CSASYFELAGDRLAWYEQYF. The gene calls are TRBV20-1 and TRBJ2-7; TRBD2 matches at 10 bases. The CDR3 loop spans 20 amino acids. In germline, CDR1 is DFQATT, CDR2 SNEGSKA (reference sequence). Trimming took 3 bases from V and 4 from J; bases not matched to a gene: 24.

This clonotype turned up a few times. The final CDR3 position lacks the conserved phenylalanine or tryptophan, pointing to a likely read error. Because the CDR3's place on the DNA is in doubt, the DNA is left out and the CDR3 is given as listed by TCRdb. This chain connects TRBV15 to TRBJ2-7; the tabulated D call, TRBD2, remains unverified against the DNA. In germline, CDR1 is LNHNV, CDR2 YYDKDF (reference sequence). The CDR3 length is 9 residues, termini included. The CDR3 protein is CATSGGLAG.

In this sample, this clonotype turned up a few times. This sequence joins TRBV24-1 and TRBJ1-1; D perhaps matches TRBD1 (6 bases). Trimming shortened V by 3 bases and J by 4 bases, and 8 bases separated the two germline ends. This CDR3 has 13 residues. Germline V CDR1 and CDR2: KGHDR, SFDVKD. The CDR3, as DNA: TGTGCCACCAGTGATCCCAGGGGCACTGAAGCTTTCTTT. Its protein product is CATSDPRGTEAFF.

Points on this clonotype: A clone one base away is much larger, so this may be a read error. For the CDR3, the DNA is TGTGCCAGCAGTTACCTAGACAGCTACACCTTC. Amino acid sequence: CASSYLDSYTF. V and J are TRBV6-2 or TRBV6-3 and TRBJ1-2; D gene ambiguous. Germline CDR1 and CDR2: MNHEY and SVGEGT. The germline V and J ends were trimmed by 2 bases and 9 bases, with 7 bases remaining between them. The CDR3 is 11 amino acids.

Note on this clonotype: One junction end disagrees with the germline gene, perhaps due to a read error. The V call is TRBV7-8, the J call TRBJ1-2, with no clear D. This CDR3 has 14 amino acids. Germline-derived CDR1 and CDR2 are SGHVS and FQNEAQ. CDR3: CASSSSNRGYDYTF. DNA for the CDR3: TGTGCCAGCAGCTCCTCAAACCGCGGCTATGACTACACCTTC.

The V and J genes are TRBV7-6 and TRBJ1-1; D ambiguous. The germline V and J ends were trimmed by 1 base and 3 bases, with 9 bases remaining between them. Germline V CDR1 and CDR2: SGHVS, FNYEAQ. The CDR3 has 14 residues. The CDR3 region has the DNA TGTGCCAGCAGCTTAGGTCACGGGGACACTGAAGCTTTCTTT. It yields the protein CASSLGHGDTEAFF. Full variable domain (outside the CDR3, taken from reference TRBV7-6 and TRBJ1-1): GAGVSQSPRYKVTKRGQDVALRCDPISGHVSLYWYRQALGQGPEFLTYFNYEAQQDKSGLPNDRFSAERPEGSISTLTIQRTEQRDSAMYRCASSLGHGDTEAFFGQGTRLTVV.

This clonotype has a count of ten or more. The CDR3 nucleotides are TGCGCCAGCAGCCAAGATAGAGGTAACTATGGCTACACCTTC. As protein: CASSQDRGNYGYTF. The chain combines TRBV4-3 with TRBJ1-2; no firm D call. The V end was cut by 0 bases, the J end by 1 base, with 6 bases between. CDR3 length: 14 residues. Germline V gives CDR1 LGHNA, CDR2 YSLEER.

The CDR3 region is CATLGPGQGSNQPQHF. The CDR3 coding sequence is TGTGCCACCTTAGGGCCGGGACAGGGATCCAATCAGCCCCAGCATTTT. The chain carries TRBV6-1 and TRBJ1-5, with 9 bases that match TRBD1. J lost 3 bases, V lost 10 bases, and 13 bases had no gene match. CDR1 is MNHNS, CDR2 SASEGT, per germline. The CDR3 contains 16 residues.

This clonotype occurred many times. The rearrangement links TRBV12-3 or TRBV12-4 to TRBJ1-2; no reliable D call. The CDR3 is 17 residues long. V lost 1 base, J lost 7 bases, and 22 bases lay in between. CDR3 coding DNA: TGTGCCAGCAGTTTAGTGTATGACGCGAGGACGGTCGCTGGCTACACCTTC. Amino acid sequence: CASSLVYDARTVAGYTF.